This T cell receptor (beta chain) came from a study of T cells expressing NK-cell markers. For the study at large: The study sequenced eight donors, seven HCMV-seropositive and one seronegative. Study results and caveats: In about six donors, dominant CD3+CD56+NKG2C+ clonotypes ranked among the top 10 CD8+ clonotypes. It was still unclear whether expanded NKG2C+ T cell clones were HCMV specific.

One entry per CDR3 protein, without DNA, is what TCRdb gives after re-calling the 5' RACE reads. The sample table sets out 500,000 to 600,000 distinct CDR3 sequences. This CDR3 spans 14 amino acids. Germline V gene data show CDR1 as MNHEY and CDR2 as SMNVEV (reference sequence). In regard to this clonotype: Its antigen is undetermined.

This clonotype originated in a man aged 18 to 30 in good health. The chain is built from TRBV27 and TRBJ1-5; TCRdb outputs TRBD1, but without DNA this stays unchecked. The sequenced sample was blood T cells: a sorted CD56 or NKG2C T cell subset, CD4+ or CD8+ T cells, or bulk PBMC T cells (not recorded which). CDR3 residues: CASRPQGTGQPQHF.